This TCR beta chain originates from a study of T cell changes during pregnancy in multiple sclerosis. The protocol was immunoSEQ multiplex PCR, while the TCRdb copy is restricted to in-frame clones and leaves out a portion. In the table there are around 71,000 clones, around 94% of which are singletons. Germline V gives CDR1 MRHNA, CDR2 SNTAGT. The CDR3 is made up of 15 amino acids. Between the trimmed V and J ends, which lost 3 bases and 3 bases, there was a span of 13 bases. V and J are TRBV6-4 and TRBJ2-3; D unresolved. The specimen comprised peripheral blood, sampled in the third trimester of pregnancy. The source is a female donor with multiple sclerosis, enrolled in a pregnancy study. The CDR3 sequence: CASSEAVGGTDTQYF. CDR3 nucleotides: TGTGCCAGCAGTGAGGCGGTGGGTGGAACAGATACGCAGTATTTT.